Below, 9 T cell receptor beta chains from the same sample are listed, as sequenced in a study of T cell responses to AZD1222 COVID-19 vaccine (dated by TCRdb to about 2021). Library preparation was by the immunoSEQ multiplex PCR assay. This is the immuneACCESS table as TCRdb keeps it, with only in-frame sequences that have V and J called. A part of the clones is gone; compared with another copy, unresolved V genes explain less than half, and the rest is unexplained. The sample table contains about 100,000 clones; only one count was recorded for roughly 86% of them. 4% to 5% of the sample is taken by the ten largest. This specimen's time point label, per the study, means: baseline before first vaccination. Reading the label with the study, this specimen's treatment or condition is: meningococcal conjugate vaccine given as trial control. Material: peripheral blood, obtained on day 0 of MenACWY control vaccination. All receptors come from an adult in good health.

This chain links TRBV6-5 with TRBJ2-3; the D is unclear. This CDR3 is built from 15 residues. V lost 0 bases and J 1 base, leaving 8 bases between the germline ends. The germline V gene has CDR1 MNHEY and CDR2 SVGAGI. Here the CDR3 reads CASSYSHGGTDTQYF. CDR3 in DNA: TGTGCCAGCAGTTACTCGCATGGGGGCACAGATACGCAGTATTTT.

A single count supports this clone. V and J are TRBV28 and TRBJ1-1; D is undetermined. V was cut by 6 bases and J by 10 bases, with 18 bases left in between. The germline V gene has CDR1 MDHEN and CDR2 SYDVKM. The CDR3 has 13 amino acids. The CDR3 region is CASSHSRALGAFF. The CDR3, as DNA: TGTGCCAGCAGCCATAGCCGGGCCCTCGGAGCTTTCTTT.

The J gene is TRBJ2-2, the V gene TRBV5-4, with 7 positions matching TRBD1. J gave up 4 bases and V 4 bases, and 13 bases lay outside the gene matches. CDR1 is SGHNT, CDR2 YYREEE, per germline (reference sequence). The CDR3 is made up of 17 amino acids. The chain's CDR3 is CASSRVRDSFSTGELFF. The CDR3 nucleotides are TGTGCCAGCAGCCGAGTCCGGGACAGTTTTTCCACCGGGGAGCTGTTTTTT.

CDR3 loop: CSVEVADPTQRQYF. CDR3 sequence (DNA): TGCAGCGTTGAAGTGGCGGACCCTACCCAGAGGCAGTATTTT. V is TRBV29-1 and J is TRBJ2-3, with D hard to call. The CDR3 has 14 residues. Trimming cost V 1 base and J 11 bases, with 19 bases left between them. CDR1 and CDR2 from the germline V gene are SQVTM and ANQGSEA.

This clone was observed once. CDR3 bases: TGTGCCAGCAGCTTACCCCGTTACAGGGGAGGAAAGAACACTGAAGCTTTCTTT. It is translated as CASSLPRYRGGKNTEAFF. The chain is built from TRBV7-2 and TRBJ1-1; 7 nucleotides align to TRBD1. The CDR3 spans 18 residues. Germline trimming cut 2 bases from V and 1 base from J; bases unmatched to any gene: 13. Per germline, CDR1 SGHTA and CDR2 FQGNSA.

This chain links TRBV27 with TRBJ2-3; a weak D match, TRBD2 (5 bases). Germline CDR1 and CDR2: MNHEY and SMNVEV (reference sequence). V lost 6 bases, J lost 8 bases, and 9 bases lay in between. This CDR3 is built from 11 residues. DNA for the CDR3: TGTGCCAGCAGCATCAGCGGTACGCAGTATTTT. Translated, it gives CASSISGTQYF.

The rearrangement uses TRBV16 and TRBJ1-3; D unclear. CDR1 and CDR2 from the germline V gene are KGHSY and FQNENV. The CDR3 spans 15 residues. V was clipped by 3 bases and J by 2 bases, with 11 bases between them. This chain's CDR3 is CASSQDAGAGNTIYF. CDR3 DNA sequence: TGTGCCAGCAGCCAGGATGCGGGAGCTGGAAACACCATATATTTT.

This clone was seen only once. This chain connects TRBV12-3 or TRBV12-4 to TRBJ1-2; 7 positions agree with TRBD1. The J segment lost 5 bases and the V segment lost 2 bases, leaving 2 bases of the junction unmatched. The CDR3 covers 13 residues. CDR3 amino acids: CASSLTGEYGYTF. The CDR3 nucleotides are TGTGCCAGCAGTTTAACAGGGGAGTATGGCTACACCTTC.

The genes are TRBV19 and TRBJ2-7, with 10 bases that match TRBD2. V trimming: 5 bases; J trimming: 1 base; junction bases outside the gene matches: 5. This CDR3 is built from 15 residues. The germline V gene has CDR1 LNHDA and CDR2 SQIVND (reference sequence). Here the CDR3 DNA reads TGTGCCAGTAGTTCACTAGCGGGAAAGTCCTACGAGCAGTACTTC. Translated: CASSSLAGKSYEQYF.